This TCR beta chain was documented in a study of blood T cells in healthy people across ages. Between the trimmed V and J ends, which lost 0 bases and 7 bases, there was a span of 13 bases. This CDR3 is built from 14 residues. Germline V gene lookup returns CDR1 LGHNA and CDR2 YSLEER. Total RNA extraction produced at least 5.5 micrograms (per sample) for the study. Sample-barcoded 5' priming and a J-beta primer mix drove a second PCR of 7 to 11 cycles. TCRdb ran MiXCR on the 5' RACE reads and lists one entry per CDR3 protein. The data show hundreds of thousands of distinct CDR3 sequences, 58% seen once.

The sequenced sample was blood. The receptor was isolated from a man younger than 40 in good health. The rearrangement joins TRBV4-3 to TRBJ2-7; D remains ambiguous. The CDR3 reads CASSQDLGFGEQYF. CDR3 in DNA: TGCGCCAGCAGCCAAGATTTAGGGTTCGGGGAGCAGTACTTC.